Listed below are T cell receptor beta chains from one sample, sequenced in a study of T cell changes during pregnancy in multiple sclerosis. Here immunoSEQ multiplex PCR was the method, and the copy in TCRdb shows in-frame clones only, minus some. Here the sample spans 90,000 to 100,000 clones, 85% to 95% being singletons. Sample: peripheral blood, taken in the first trimester of pregnancy. The origin of the receptors is a female donor with multiple sclerosis, enrolled in a pregnancy study. The CDR3 runs from the conserved cysteine through the conserved F or W. The D gene is left open where the match is weak. Not every row has a clone size; where given, it reads once, few, many or a size class.

.,.,TRBV6-6,TRBJ1-1,TGTGCCAGCAGTTTTAGCAGCGGCAACACTGAAGCTTTCTTT,CASSFSSGNTEAFF
.,.,TRBV9,TRBJ2-5,TGTGCCAGCAGCGGTCCTGAGGAGACCCAGTACTTC,CASSGPEETQYF
.,.,TRBV14,TRBJ1-3,TGTGCCAGCAGCCAAGTTCACTCTGGAAACACCATATATTTT,CASSQVHSGNTIYF
.,few,TRBV5-1,TRBJ1-1,TGCGCCAGCAGCTTGGAAATGGGGGGGGACCCTGAAGCTTTCTTT,CASSLEMGGDPEAFF
.,.,TRBV10-1,TRBJ2-6,TGCGCCAGCAGTCAGGGTGGTGGGGCCAACGTCCTGACTTTC,CASSQGGGANVLTF
TRBD2,.,TRBV11-2,TRBJ2-5,TGTGCCAGCAGCTTGGAGTTACTAGCGGGGGGGGCGGAGACCCAGTACTTC,CASSLELLAGGAETQYF
TRBD2,once,TRBV25-1,TRBJ2-3,TGTGCCAGCAGTGAAACGGGGGGAAAATCCCTCACAGATACGCAGTATTTT,CASSETGGKSLTDTQYF
.,.,TRBV5-6,TRBJ2-2,TGTGCCAGCAGCGCCCCTGTCCGGGTCGCCGGGGAGCTGTTTTTT,CASSAPVRVAGELFF
.,.,TRBV5-6,TRBJ1-5,TGTGCCAGCAGCCGCGGTACTGGTCAGCCCCAGCATTTT,CASSRGTGQPQHF
.,.,TRBV7-3,TRBJ2-3,TGTGCCAGCAGCTTCCATAGCGGAACTAGCACAGATACGCAGTATTTT,CASSFHSGTSTDTQYF
.,.,TRBV27,TRBJ2-3,TGTGCCAGCAGTCCGCGTCTCCACGGGGATACGCAGTATTTT,CASSPRLHGDTQYF
TRBD1,.,TRBV6-1,TRBJ1-1,TGTGCCAGCAGTGAAAGGCACAGGGGGTACACTGAAGCTTTCTTT,CASSERHRGYTEAFF
TRBD1,.,TRBV5-1,TRBJ2-6,TGCGCCAGCAGCTTGGGGACAGGGGTCTCTGGGGCCAACGTCCTGACTTTC,CASSLGTGVSGANVLTF
.,.,TRBV4-2,TRBJ1-2,TGTGCCAGCGGAATGGAGGGGGGGTTAGGCTATGGCTACACCTTC,CASGMEGGLGYGYTF
TRBD1,.,TRBV7-9,TRBJ2-1,TGTGCCAGCAGCTCAGCTATACTGGGACAGGTCTACAATGAGCAGTTCTTC,CASSSAILGQVYNEQFF
.,.,TRBV9,TRBJ1-5,TGTGCCAGCAGCGTAGAGGCAGGGCCCAGACAGCCCCAGCATTTT,CASSVEAGPRQPQHF
.,.,TRBV19,TRBJ1-4,TGTGCCAGTAGTATAGGAGGGTCAACTAATGAAAAACTGTTTTTT,CASSIGGSTNEKLFF
.,.,TRBV5-6,TRBJ1-2,TGTGCCAGCAGTCACAGCTATGGCTACACCTTC,CASSHSYGYTF
TRBD1,.,TRBV6-5,TRBJ1-3,TGTGCCAGCAGTTACTACCAGGGGGCGGGTGGAAACACCATATATTTT,CASSYYQGAGGNTIYF
TRBD2,once,TRBV5-6,TRBJ2-1,TGTGCCAGCAGCTCCGGGACTAGCGGGGGCAATGAGCAGTTCTTC,CASSSGTSGGNEQFF
TRBD1,.,TRBV25-1,TRBJ2-1,TGTGCCAGCAGTTACCGGGACAGACCCTACAATGAGCAGTTCTTC,CASSYRDRPYNEQFF
TRBD1,once,TRBV15,TRBJ2-7,TGTGCCACCAGCAGAGATAAAGACTTGGGACAGACCTACGAGCAGTACTTC,CATSRDKDLGQTYEQYF
.,once,TRBV27,TRBJ1-6,TGTGCCAGCAGTCCAACCACGTCCAGGGTTAGGAATTCACCCCTCCACTTT,CASSPTTSRVRNSPLHF
TRBD1,.,TRBV18,TRBJ1-1,TGTGCCAGCTCAACGGGACAGGGCACTGAAGCTTTCTTT,CASSTGQGTEAFF
TRBD1,once,TRBV27,TRBJ1-2,TGTGCCAGCAGTTCCTACAGGGGGAGGTCTGGCTACACCTTC,CASSSYRGRSGYTF
TRBD1,.,TRBV5-4,TRBJ2-5,TGTGCCAGCAGCTTTCTAAAAGGACAGGGGATCGGAGAGACCCAGTACTTC,CASSFLKGQGIGETQYF
.,.,TRBV9,TRBJ2-2,TGTGCCAGCAGCGTTCCTCAACAGGTTTCGCACACCGGGGAGCTGTTTTTT,CASSVPQQVSHTGELFF
.,few,TRBV4-1,TRBJ1-1,TGCGCCAGCAGCCCTGGACAGATGAACACTGAAGCTTTCTTT,CASSPGQMNTEAFF
.,.,TRBV5-1,TRBJ2-1,TGCGCCAGCCGACCCCAGGCCAGCTCCTACAATGAGCAGTTCTTC,CASRPQASSYNEQFF
.,.,TRBV5-1,TRBJ1-5,TGCGCCAGCGTTTCAGGGTTTAGACAAAGCAATCAGCCCCAGCATTTT,CASVSGFRQSNQPQHF
TRBD1,.,TRBV11-2,TRBJ2-7,TGTGCCAGCAGCCCTCTAGTGGGACAGGGGTTTTACGAGCAGTACTTC,CASSPLVGQGFYEQYF
.,.,TRBV6-4,TRBJ2-2,TGTGCCAGCAGTGACTCGAGGGGGGGGCCCGGGGAGCTGTTTTTT,CASSDSRGGPGELFF
.,.,TRBV7-3,TRBJ2-2,TGTGCCAGCAGCCTGAGATTGAACACCGGGGAGCTGTTTTTT,CASSLRLNTGELFF
TRBD2,.,TRBV2,TRBJ2-5,TGTGCCAGCAGGACCGGGGGGGCGTGGGAGACCCAGTACTTC,CASRTGGAWETQYF
TRBD1,.,TRBV9,TRBJ2-1,TGTGCCAGCAGCGTAGCTGGGTGGGGGACAGGGCCCTACAATGAGCAGTTCTTC,CASSVAGWGTGPYNEQFF
TRBD2,.,TRBV7-9,TRBJ2-3,TGTGCCAGCAGCCCCTCGGGGGGGAGCACAGATACGCAGTATTTT,CASSPSGGSTDTQYF
.,.,TRBV25-1,TRBJ1-2,TGTGCCAGCAGTGAATCAGGCATGAACTATGGCTACACCTTC,CASSESGMNYGYTF
.,.,TRBV6-5,TRBJ2-7,TGTGCGAGCCGGGGGAACGAGCAGTACTTC,CASRGNEQYF
TRBD1,.,TRBV27,TRBJ1-1,TGTGCCAGCAGTAGCCACAGGGGGGGAGCTTTCTTT,CASSSHRGGAFF
.,few,TRBV19,TRBJ1-5,TGTGCCAGTAGTATTGGGGAGATTGGGAGGTCCCAGCATTTT,CASSIGEIGRSQHF
TRBD2,.,TRBV6-1,TRBJ2-5,TGTGCCAGCAGTGAGACTAGCGGGGCTATACAAGAGACCCAGTACTTC,CASSETSGAIQETQYF
.,.,TRBV4-2,TRBJ2-1,TGTGCCAGCAGCTTGTTTTCCCTCCTTCAGATGCCGACCTACAATGAGCAGTTCTTC,CASSLFSLLQMPTYNEQFF
.,.,TRBV29-1,TRBJ1-3,TGCAGCGTTGAAGTAGCAGCTTATCGAAACACCATATATTTT,CSVEVAAYRNTIYF
.,.,TRBV18,TRBJ1-5,TGTGCCAGCTCACCAAGACAGGACACAAATCAGCCCCAGCATTTT,CASSPRQDTNQPQHF
.,.,TRBV7-6,TRBJ1-2,TGTGCCAGCAAAACGACGGGGGGAAAGGATGGCTACACCTTC,CASKTTGGKDGYTF
.,once,TRBV9,TRBJ2-1,TGTGCCAGCAGCGTCAGGGGTGGGCGGGAGATGGGTGAGCAGTTCTTC,CASSVRGGREMGEQFF
TRBD1,.,TRBV6-5,TRBJ2-1,TGTGCCAGCAGTTACTCTGGACAGGGAAGGAATGAGCAGTTCTTC,CASSYSGQGRNEQFF
.,.,TRBV6-5,TRBJ1-5,TGTGCCAGCAGTCTACAGGAGAATCAGCCCCAGCATTTT,CASSLQENQPQHF
.,once,TRBV7-8,TRBJ1-1,TGTGCCAGCTCACCGGGACTATCAAACACTGAAGCTTTCTTT,CASSPGLSNTEAFF
TRBD1,.,TRBV15,TRBJ2-5,TGTGCCACCAGCAGAAACAGGGGTGAGGGGGAGACCCAGTACTTC,CATSRNRGEGETQYF